The sequence of this T cell receptor (beta chain) was determined in a study of T cell responses to AZD1222 COVID-19 vaccine. Only in-frame clones appear in the TCRdb table, and some are missing; sequencing was by immunoSEQ multiplex PCR. The sample has under 200,000 clones, about nine tenths seen once. The germline gives CDR1 LNHNV, CDR2 YYDKDF (reference sequence). This CDR3 is built from 14 residues. Trimming stripped 0 bases from V and 3 bases from J, with 6 bases between. The chain uses TRBV15 and TRBJ2-1; D is perhaps TRBD1 (5 bases). The receptor was derived from an adult in good health. The sequencing used peripheral blood, collected on day 0 of AZD1222 vaccination. CDR3 nucleotides: TGTGCCACCAGCAGAGACAGGGTCTACAATGAGCAGTTCTTC. Protein product: CATSRDRVYNEQFF.